This T cell receptor beta chain was profiled in a study of OX40 agonist ivuxolimab in advanced cancers. Sequencing was performed with immunoSEQ multiplex PCR; in TCRdb, only in-frame clones are kept and a portion is missing. This table holds about 94,000 clones, roughly 95% found once. Trimming shortened V by 5 bases and J by 5 bases, and 10 bases separated the two germline ends. This CDR3 is 13 amino acids long. CDR1 SGHTA and CDR2 FQGNSA come from the germline V gene. Material: CD4+ or CD8+ T cells sorted from blood, obtained in a trial of the OX40 agonist ivuxolimab. This TCR came from an adult with an advanced solid tumor such as melanoma, head and neck, liver or kidney cancer. V gene TRBV7-2 combines with J gene TRBJ1-5; D may be TRBD1 (5 bases). The CDR3 sequence is CASSQGRDQPQHF. In nucleotides, the CDR3 is TGTGCCAGCAGCCAGGGTCGGGATCAGCCCCAGCATTTT.